This TCR beta chain was obtained from a study of spatial heterogeneity in lung cancer. Time point of the sample: blood at routine non-recurrence follow-up after resection. A single record per CDR3 protein comes from TCRdb applying MiXCR to the 5' RACE reads. The table has about 43,000 distinct CDR3 sequences, approximately 24% seen once. Germline CDR1 reads SGHTA; CDR2 reads FQGNSA. V was shortened by 8 bases and J by 3 bases, with 12 bases between the two germline ends. The CDR3 is 13 residues long. The sequence was collected from a female donor with early-stage non-small cell lung cancer. This material consisted of PBMCs, taken at follow-up. J is TRBJ2-3 and V is TRBV7-2; D remains ambiguous. The DNA for the CDR3 is TGTGCCAGCTCGAGGATTACGACAGATACGCAGTATTTT. It codes for CASSRITTDTQYF.